This T cell receptor beta chain was sequenced in a study of cytomegalovirus exposure and HLA in healthy donors. CDR3 size: 15 residues. CDR1 is MNHEY, CDR2 SVGAGI, per germline. The V end lost 6 bases, the J end lost 0 bases, and 15 bases lay between the germline ends. This clone was counted a few times. The primer mix had 60 Vbeta and 13 Jbeta primers. The protocol was immunoSEQ multiplex PCR, while the TCRdb copy is restricted to in-frame clones and leaves out a portion. The table records roughly 130,000 clones, roughly two thirds of them present only once. The receptor was isolated from a man between 25 and 39 years old in good health and CMV-seropositive. J is TRBJ2-7 and V is TRBV6-5, with TRBD2 as a possible D gene (5 bases). Sequencing used PBMCs. The CDR3 here is CASSKRQDFSYEQYF. The CDR3 DNA sequence: TGTGCCAGCAGCAAGAGGCAGGACTTCTCCTACGAGCAGTACTTC.